This TCR beta chain emerged from a study of blood T cells in healthy people across ages. The V and J ends lost 4 bases and 5 bases respectively, with 14 bases between them. Germline lookup yields CDR1 GTSNPN and CDR2 SVGIG (reference sequence). The CDR3 sequence is 13 residues long. This clonotype was observed at least ten times. Antigen unknown. Healthy individuals of Caucasian origin from Russia, aged roughly 6 to 95, served as donors. Total RNA was extracted at no less than 6 micrograms per sample. Together with a sample-barcoded 5' primer, a J-beta primer mix was included in a second PCR lasting roughly 6 to 12 cycles. Via MiXCR, TCRdb re-called the 5' RACE reads, giving one row per CDR3 protein. The sample yields some 1.7 million distinct CDR3 sequences, over 25% seen once. General study results and limits: More naive CD4+ cells and higher diversity marked long-lived donors relative to aged donors. Diversity estimated from one million T cells was considered an underestimate.

J is TRBJ1-2 and V is TRBV30; D not certain. This sequence was found in a woman younger than 45 in good health. The sample was blood. The CDR3 region is CAWTDGGRYGYTF. CDR3 coding DNA: TGTGCCTGGACGGACGGAGGACGGTATGGCTACACCTTC.